Shown below are 3 T cell receptor beta chains from a single sample sequenced in a study of shared clonotypes between healthy human individuals (dated by TCRdb to 2018 to 2020). Library method: the immunoSEQ multiplex PCR assay. TCRdb stores this immuneACCESS table with in-frame sequences only. Part of the clones is absent; in the studies checked, under half of the shortfall reflects unresolved V genes, and no reason is known for the rest. In this sample the table shows approximately 2.4 million clones, approximately 96% of which occur a single time. The biggest ten clones account for 0.13% of the sample. Specimen: naive CD4+ T cells sorted from blood. Per the publication, the cell subset or site label means: CD45RA+ positively selected. These receptors came from a young man in good health.

V gene TRBV11-2 combines with J gene TRBJ2-1; D might be TRBD1 (6 bases). Trimming shortened V by 5 bases and J by 15 bases, and 14 bases separated the two germline ends. This CDR3 spans 11 amino acids. Germline CDR1 reads SGHAT; CDR2 reads FQNNGV. CDR3 protein: CASSPNRVPFF. In DNA form, the CDR3 reads TGTGCCAGCAGCCCAAACAGGGTCCCGTTCTTC.

The chain uses TRBV30 and TRBJ1-1; D gene uncertain. V lost 3 bases and J 7 bases, leaving 15 bases between the germline ends. Germline V lookup: CDR1 GTSNPN, CDR2 SVGIG (reference sequence). The CDR3 has 13 residues. The CDR3 nucleotides read TGTGCCTGGAGCACGGTCAGATTATTTGAAGCTTTCTTT. It codes for CAWSTVRLFEAFF.

The chain couples TRBV6-6 to TRBJ2-7; 11 bases are shared with TRBD1. The CDR3 spans 16 residues. The germline V gene encodes CDR1 MNHNY and CDR2 SVGAGI (reference sequence). The ends lost 6 bases at V and 4 bases at J; junction bases unmatched: 11. In nucleotides, the CDR3 is TGTGCCAGCAGCCCGCCGTCCGGGACAGGGGGGTACGAGCAGTACTTC. Protein: CASSPPSGTGGYEQYF.